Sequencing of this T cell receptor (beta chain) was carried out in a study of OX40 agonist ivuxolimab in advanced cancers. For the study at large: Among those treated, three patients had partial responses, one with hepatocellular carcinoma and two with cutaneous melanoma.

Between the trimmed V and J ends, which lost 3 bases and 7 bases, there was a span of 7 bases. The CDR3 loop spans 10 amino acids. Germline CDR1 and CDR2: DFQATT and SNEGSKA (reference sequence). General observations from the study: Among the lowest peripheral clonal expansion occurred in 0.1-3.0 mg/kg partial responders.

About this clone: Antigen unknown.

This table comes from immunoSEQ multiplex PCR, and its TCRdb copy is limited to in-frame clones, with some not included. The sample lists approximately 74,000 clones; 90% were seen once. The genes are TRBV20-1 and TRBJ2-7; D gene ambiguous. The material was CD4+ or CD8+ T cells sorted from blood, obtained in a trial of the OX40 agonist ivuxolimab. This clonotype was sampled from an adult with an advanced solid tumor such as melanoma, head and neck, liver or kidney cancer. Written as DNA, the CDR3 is TGCAGTGCTAGTGTGGAAGAGCAGTACTTC. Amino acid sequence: CSASVEEQYF.